This TCR beta chain was recorded in a study of blood T cells in healthy people across ages. Study-wide findings and caveats: Getting older went along with TCR beta diversity per million T cells dropping roughly linearly.

This clonotype occurred a few times. Its antigen remains unidentified. For the second PCR, which ran for about 6 to 12 cycles, a sample-barcoded 5' primer and a J-beta primer mix were used. TCRdb itself ran the 5' RACE reads through MiXCR, one entry per CDR3 protein. The data show roughly 1,500,000 distinct CDR3 sequences, approximately 40% seen once. V was pared by 3 bases and J by 10 bases, with 4 bases of the junction left unmatched. The CDR3 has 11 residues. The germline V gene has CDR1 DFQATT and CDR2 SNEGSKA (reference sequence). The sample consisted of blood. The chain carries TRBV20-1 and TRBJ1-1, with 8 bases that match TRBD1. The TCR sequence derives from a woman between 18 and 29 years old in good health. The CDR3 nucleotides read TGCAGTGCTAGGGTGGACAGGGCAGCTTTCTTT. Translating gives CSARVDRAAFF.